This TCR beta chain stems from a study of shared clonotypes between healthy human individuals. All donors were healthy HIV-negative adults lacking recent acute infections or vaccinations. A note on this clone: This likely stems from a read error, as it lies one base from a far larger clone. Without the conserved terminal phenylalanine or tryptophan, this CDR3 likely stems from a read error.

Measured with immunoSEQ multiplex PCR; TCRdb has only the in-frame clones, and not every one. This sample carries around 440,000 clones, roughly 80% of them seen once, and the ten largest clones take approximately 12%. The sequencing input was PBMCs. The receptor was derived from a woman aged 40 to 50 in good health. Some clones in this sample may be carry-over from other donors' samples.

CDR3 sequence (DNA): TGTGCCAGCAGTACACGGACAGGGGGCGGGGGCTACACCTCC. Its protein product is CASSTRTGGGGYTS. V is TRBV6-5 and J is TRBJ1-2; 11 bases are a match to TRBD1. The germline gives CDR1 MNHEY, CDR2 SVGAGI. CDR3 length equals 14 residues. J lost 8 bases, V lost 5 bases, and 7 bases had no gene match.